Presented here are 27 T cell receptor beta chains from one specimen sequenced in a study of T cell changes during pregnancy in multiple sclerosis. Profiled with immunoSEQ multiplex PCR; TCRdb holds only in-frame clones, not every one. The sample lists over 65,000 clones; roughly 92% were seen once. The sample in question was peripheral blood, obtained in the first trimester of pregnancy. The source is a female donor with multiple sclerosis, enrolled in a pregnancy study.

This chain connects TRBV27 to TRBJ1-5, with 7 bases matching TRBD1. The CDR3 totals 14 residues. Per germline, CDR1 MNHEY and CDR2 SMNVEV (reference sequence). Unmatched junction bases numbered 6, after V lost 6 bases and J lost 4 bases. CDR3 bases: TGTGCCAGCAGAACCGGGACAGAGAATCAGCCCCAGCATTTT. This encodes CASRTGTENQPQHF.

This sequence joins TRBV10-3 and TRBJ1-1; 8 nucleotides agree with TRBD1. Looked up from germline, CDR1 is ENHRY and CDR2 is SYGVKD. Trimming removed 6 bases from V and 7 bases from J; junction bases left unmatched: 1. The length of the CDR3 is 11 residues. The CDR3 DNA is TGTGCCATCAGGGGGACAGGTGAAGCTTTCTTT. Protein product: CAIRGTGEAFF.

To note about this clone: A read error may produce the germline difference seen at one junction end. The chain carries TRBV14 and TRBJ2-1; possibly TRBD1 for D (6 bases). This CDR3 comprises 14 residues. Germline assignment: CDR1 SGHDN and CDR2 FVKESK. The DNA for the CDR3 is TGTGCCAGCAGCCAAGATCTCGGACAGAATGTGCAGTTCTTC. It specifies CASSQDLGQNVQFF.

CDR3 nucleotides: TGTGCCACCTATGGGGGGAGCTCCTACGAGCAGTACTTC. It is translated as CATYGGSSYEQYF. The chain recombines TRBV30 with TRBJ2-7, with D possibly TRBD2 on 6 matching bases. V was cut by 8 bases and J by 0 bases, with 14 bases left in between. In germline, CDR1 is GTSNPN, CDR2 SVGIG (reference sequence). This CDR3 is built from 13 residues.

The V and J genes are TRBV19 and TRBJ1-5; 8 bases line up with TRBD1. V shed 7 bases and J 7 bases; nucleotides not matched to a gene: 9. The CDR3 covers 14 residues. Germline CDR1 LNHDA, CDR2 SQIVND (reference sequence). CDR3 sequence: CASTLDREGQPQHF. In DNA, the CDR3 is TGTGCCAGTACCCTGGACAGGGAGGGCCAGCCCCAGCATTTT.

The chain carries TRBV7-2 and TRBJ2-3; D is uncertain. The V end lost 2 bases, the J end lost 2 bases, and 5 bases lay between the germline ends. Looked up from germline, CDR1 is SGHTA and CDR2 is FQGNSA. The CDR3 sequence is 13 residues long. The CDR3 loop reads CASSLFFTDTQYF. The DNA for the CDR3 is TGTGCCAGCAGCTTATTCTTCACAGATACGCAGTATTTT. The full variable domain, completed using reference TRBV7-2 and TRBJ2-3, is GAGVSQSPSNKVTEKGKDVELRCDPISGHTALYWYRQSLGQGLEFLIYFQGNSAPDKSGLPSDRFSAERTGGSVSTLTIQRTQQEDSAVYLCASSLFFTDTQYFGPGTRLTVL.

The V call is TRBV19, the J call TRBJ1-2; 9 bases match TRBD1. The CDR3 has 14 residues. Trimming removed 5 bases from V and 8 bases from J; junction bases left unmatched: 9. CDR1 and CDR2 (germline): LNHDA, SQIVND (reference sequence). CDR3 in DNA: TGTGCCAGTAGTTTGGGACAGGGTGGTGGCGGCTACACCTTC. Encoded protein: CASSLGQGGGGYTF.

The genes are TRBV5-6 and TRBJ2-1, with TRBD2 matching over 9 bases. Trimming cost V 4 bases and J 0 bases; bases outside gene matches: 2. This CDR3 is built from 15 residues. Germline CDR1 SGHDT, CDR2 YYEEEE. The CDR3 protein is CASSRSGSSYNEQFF. Here the CDR3 DNA reads TGTGCCAGCAGCCGTAGCGGGAGCTCCTACAATGAGCAGTTCTTC.

The chain has TRBV28 and TRBJ1-6; D unclear. CDR1 and CDR2 (germline): MDHEN, SYDVKM. V was cut by 5 bases and J by 12 bases, with 8 bases left in between. The CDR3 has 11 amino acids. CDR3 in amino acids: CASSPSRPLHF. The CDR3 DNA follows: TGTGCCAGCAGTCCCTCCCGACCCCTCCACTTT.

DNA of the CDR3: TGTGCCAGCAGCGTAGTGTTTGGGGGCGGCTACACCTTC. The encoded protein is CASSVVFGGGYTF. The V and J genes are TRBV9 and TRBJ1-2; a weak D match, TRBD1 (6 bases). V was clipped by 0 bases and J by 8 bases, with 11 bases between them. The CDR3 runs 13 residues. From germline, CDR1 is SGDLS and CDR2 YYNGEE.

V and J are TRBV7-3 and TRBJ2-3; D is perhaps TRBD2 (5 bases). Germline CDR1 and CDR2: SGHTA and FQGTGA. With 3 bases removed from V and 0 bases from J, the gap between germline ends came to 10 bases. CDR3 length equals 15 residues. The CDR3 nucleotides read TGTGCCAGCAGCTTTGGTAGCGCAAGCACAGATACGCAGTATTTT. Its translation is CASSFGSASTDTQYF.

The chain is built from TRBV6-4 and TRBJ2-1, with D tentatively TRBD2 (5 bases). The V and J ends lost 4 bases and 4 bases respectively, with 17 bases between them. Germline V CDR1 and CDR2: MRHNA, SNTAGT. The CDR3 sequence is 16 residues long. CDR3 loop: CASSVSAGEPYNEQFF. CDR3 nucleotide sequence: TGTGCCAGCAGTGTGTCGGCGGGTGAGCCATACAATGAGCAGTTCTTC.

The chain uses TRBV25-1 and TRBJ2-6; D is possibly TRBD1 (5 bases). The V end was cut by 3 bases, the J end by 4 bases, with 13 bases between. Germline-derived CDR1 and CDR2 are MGHDK and SYGVNS. The CDR3 is made up of 16 amino acids. DNA of the CDR3: TGTGCCAGCAGTGACACTCAGGGTCTGGGGGCCAACGTCCTGACTTTC. It yields the protein CASSDTQGLGANVLTF.

This clone has only one observation. This chain joins TRBV18 and TRBJ2-1; possible D gene TRBD2, 6 bases. V was shortened by 5 bases and J by 9 bases, with 17 bases between the two germline ends. Looked up from germline, CDR1 is KGHSH and CDR2 is LQKENI. This CDR3 has 14 residues. The CDR3 protein is CASSYEAARGEQFF. DNA of the CDR3: TGTGCCAGCTCATATGAGGCGGCGCGGGGTGAGCAGTTCTTC.

This chain uses TRBV7-9 with TRBJ1-2, with a weak D call TRBD1 (5 bases). V was shortened by 5 bases and J by 3 bases, with 16 bases between the two germline ends. Germline V gene sequence: CDR1 SEHNR, CDR2 FQNEAQ (reference sequence). This CDR3 spans 15 amino acids. This chain's CDR3 is CASSQRRGGDYGYTF. The CDR3 DNA reads TGTGCCAGCAGCCAAAGGCGGGGGGGGGACTATGGCTACACCTTC.

This clone was found a few times. This chain connects TRBV30 to TRBJ1-5; possibly TRBD1 for D (6 bases). Trimming cost V 5 bases and J 2 bases, with 10 bases left between them. From germline, CDR1 is GTSNPN and CDR2 SVGIG (reference sequence). The CDR3 length is 13 residues. Written as DNA, the CDR3 is TGTGCCTGGCAGGACAGTCGCAATCAGCCCCAGCATTTT. It codes for CAWQDSRNQPQHF.

The chain recombines TRBV5-1 with TRBJ2-1; 8 nucleotides align to TRBD2. The CDR3 is 16 residues long. The junction had 6 bases not matched to a gene; V was cut back by 0 bases and J by 4 bases. From germline, CDR1 is SGHRS and CDR2 YFSETQ. CDR3 region: CASSLATGLGYNEQFF. The CDR3 DNA sequence: TGCGCCAGCAGCTTGGCCACGGGACTAGGGTACAATGAGCAGTTCTTC.

CDR3 sequence reads: CASSPGPTGDGYTF. CDR3 sequence (DNA): TGCGCCAGCAGCCCGGGTCCCACGGGAGATGGCTACACCTTC. The gene calls are TRBV5-1 and TRBJ1-2; D call uncertain. CDR3 size: 14 residues. Trimming took 4 bases from V and 6 from J, leaving 16 bases between them. Germline CDR1 reads SGHRS; CDR2 reads YFSETQ.

CDR3: CASSRNSPSYEQYF. CDR3 nucleotides: TGTGCCAGCAGCCGGAACAGTCCTTCCTACGAGCAGTACTTC. This chain links TRBV27 with TRBJ2-7; D ambiguous. CDR1 is MNHEY and CDR2 is SMNVEV in the germline V gene (reference sequence). The CDR3 consists of 14 residues. V was pared by 6 bases and J by 1 base, with 13 bases between.

The J gene is TRBJ1-6, the V gene TRBV11-3, with a tentative D call TRBD1 (5 bases). Germline V gives CDR1 SGHNT, CDR2 YENEEA. Between the trimmed V and J ends, which lost 5 bases and 7 bases, there was a span of 9 bases. The CDR3 is 13 amino acids. CDR3: CASSGRVNSPLHF. The CDR3 DNA follows: TGTGCCAGCAGCGGCAGGGTAAATTCACCCCTCCACTTT. Together with reference TRBV11-3 and TRBJ1-6, the CDR3 gives the full variable domain: EAGVVQSPRYKIIEKKQPVAFWCNPISGHNTLYWYLQNLGQGPELLIRYENEEAVDDSQLPKDRFSAERLKGVDSTLKIQPAELGDSAVYLCASSGRVNSPLHFGNGTRLTVT.

V usage is TRBV18 and J usage is TRBJ2-1, with D unclear. Germline CDR1 KGHSH, CDR2 LQKENI. The CDR3 contains 19 residues. With 1 base removed from V and 1 base from J, the gap between germline ends came to 20 bases. The CDR3 protein is CASSPRGSHKLSSYNEQFF. In DNA, the CDR3 is TGTGCCAGCTCACCACGAGGAAGTCACAAACTAAGTTCCTACAATGAGCAGTTCTTC.

This rearrangement joins TRBV5-1 to TRBJ1-2; 7 bases match TRBD1. The CDR3 contains 13 residues. J gave up 6 bases and V 1 base, and 3 bases lay outside the gene matches. The germline gives CDR1 SGHRS, CDR2 YFSETQ. The DNA of the CDR3 is TGCGCCAGCAGCTTGACGACAGGGAATGGCTACACCTTC. Translation gives CASSLTTGNGYTF.

J is TRBJ2-5 and V is TRBV19; tentative D call: TRBD2 (5 bases). The CDR3 sequence is 13 residues long. The germline V gene has CDR1 LNHDA and CDR2 SQIVND (reference sequence). V lost 3 bases, J lost 3 bases, and 8 bases lay in between. CDR3 in amino acids: CASSIKRKETQYF. The CDR3 DNA sequence: TGTGCCAGTAGTATTAAGCGGAAAGAGACCCAGTACTTC.

The chain has TRBV13 and TRBJ2-3; 8 bases are a match to TRBD1. CDR1 and CDR2 from the germline V gene are PRHDT and FYEKMQ (reference sequence). The V gene end was trimmed by 5 bases and the J gene end by 2 bases; junction bases not matched to a gene: 3. The CDR3 spans 14 residues. The CDR3: CASSLTGDTDTQYF. The CDR3 nucleotides read TGTGCCAGCAGCCTGACAGGGGACACAGATACGCAGTATTTT.

J is TRBJ2-3 and V is TRBV27, with TRBD1 matching over 9 bases. Germline-derived CDR1 and CDR2 are MNHEY and SMNVEV (reference sequence). This CDR3 comprises 13 residues. Germline trimming cut 8 bases from V and 6 bases from J; bases unmatched to any gene: 6. The CDR3 loop reads CASRGQGKDTQYF. The CDR3 DNA reads TGTGCCAGCCGGGGACAGGGAAAGGATACGCAGTATTTT.

The chain links TRBV6-4 to TRBJ2-3, with 7 bases that match TRBD1. With 4 bases clipped from V and 2 bases from J, the junction kept 6 bases outside the gene matches. Germline V gives CDR1 MRHNA, CDR2 SNTAGT. This CDR3 spans 15 amino acids. The CDR3 is CASSGNGQDTDTQYF. Here the CDR3 DNA reads TGTGCCAGCAGTGGAAATGGACAGGACACAGATACGCAGTATTTT.

The genes are TRBV28 and TRBJ1-2; D is undetermined. Germline-derived CDR1 and CDR2 are MDHEN and SYDVKM. Between the trimmed V and J ends, which lost 6 bases and 8 bases, there was a span of 13 bases. This CDR3 spans 12 amino acids. The DNA for the CDR3 is TGTGCCAGCAGCGGACTATCAGGAGGCTACACCTTC. This translates into CASSGLSGGYTF.